Listed below are T cell receptor beta chains from one sample, sequenced in a study of T cell responses to AZD1222 COVID-19 vaccine. Produced via immunoSEQ multiplex PCR; TCRdb's table is partial and in-frame only. Among 150,000 to 200,000 clones listed, 85% to 90% were seen once. The sequenced sample was peripheral blood, obtained on day 0 of AZD1222 vaccination. All receptors come from an adult in good health. Both conserved end residues are part of each CDR3. D genes are given only for firm matches. The size of a clone is reported for some rows only, either as once, few or many, or as a class for expanded clones.

>TRBJ2-2|TRBV7-6|.|TRBD1
CASSYGTANTGELFF
TGTGCCAGCAGCTACGGGACAGCGAACACCGGGGAGCTGTTTTTT
>TRBJ2-7|TRBV29-1|once|.
CSVGLVGGYEQYF
TGCAGCGTGGGCCTTGTAGGGGGCTACGAGCAGTACTTC
>TRBJ1-4|TRBV4-3|.|.
CASSQTLGGVYEKLFF
TGCGCCAGCAGCCAAACTCTGGGGGGCGTTTATGAAAAACTGTTTTTT
>TRBJ1-2|TRBV14|few|.
CASSQGQYYGYTF
TGTGCCAGCAGCCAAGGACAGTACTATGGCTACACCTTC
>TRBJ2-7|TRBV5-4|.|.
CASSLSSSSSLYEQYF
TGTGCCAGCAGCTTGTCGAGCTCCTCTTCTCTCTACGAGCAGTACTTC
>TRBJ2-2|TRBV3-1/TRBV3-2|.|.
CASSGIGLDTGELFF
TGTGCCAGCAGCGGCATAGGGCTCGACACCGGGGAGCTGTTTTTT
>TRBJ1-2|TRBV9|.|.
CASSGASAGHNYGYTF
TGTGCCAGCAGCGGAGCGTCGGCAGGTCATAACTATGGCTACACCTTC
>TRBJ1-1|TRBV7-9|.|TRBD1
CASSESTGSFTEAFF
TGTGCCAGCAGCGAATCGACAGGGAGTTTCACTGAAGCTTTCTTT
>TRBJ1-2|TRBV3-1/TRBV3-2|.|.
CASSQDPRDLDGYTF
TGTGCCAGCAGCCAAGATCCGCGCGATTTGGATGGCTACACCTTC
>TRBJ1-6|TRBV5-1|once|TRBD1
CASNPGTGTSPLHF
TGCGCCAGCAACCCCGGGACAGGGACTTCACCCCTCCACTTT
>TRBJ2-7|TRBV18|.|.
CASSPQPWDEQYF
TGTGCCAGCTCACCACAGCCTTGGGACGAGCAGTACTTC
>TRBJ2-5|TRBV13|.|.
CASSSDRQETQYF
TGTGCCAGCAGTTCCGACAGACAAGAGACCCAGTACTTC
>TRBJ1-1|TRBV6-5|.|.
CASTPGGDTEAFF
TGTGCCAGCACCCCGGGCGGAGACACTGAAGCTTTCTTT
>TRBJ2-2|TRBV19|.|.
CASSPDPGELFF
TGTGCCAGTAGCCCCGACCCCGGGGAGCTGTTTTTT
>TRBJ1-3|TRBV5-8|.|.
CASSLAQAFSGNTIYF
TGTGCCAGCAGCTTGGCGCAGGCATTCTCTGGAAACACCATATATTTT
>TRBJ2-3|TRBV5-6|.|.
CASSFLSGTDTQYF
TGTGCCAGCAGCTTCCTTAGTGGGACGGATACGCAGTATTTT